This T cell receptor (beta chain) was documented in a study of cytomegalovirus exposure and HLA in healthy donors. Looking at the study overall: Roughly 85 million unique TCRs from HLA-typed donors made up an early data release. Study-wide results and limits: Most of the TCR beta V segments (in an earlier analysis) were productive either about 87% or about 30% of the time. As was reported, the HLA-A and HLA-B alleles of most subjects were accurately predicted from TCR beta sequences.

With respect to this clone: What it binds is not known.

The study ran its PCR with 60 Vbeta and 13 Jbeta primers. The data were produced by immunoSEQ multiplex PCR, yet TCRdb's version contains in-frame clones alone and is incomplete. The data contain fewer than 200,000 clones, 70% to 85% of them singletons. The sequence was obtained from a man in his forties or fifties in good health and CMV-seropositive. Specimen: PBMCs.

CDR3 region: CASSSPNTGGGQPQHF. In nucleotides, the CDR3 is TGTGCCAGCAGTTCGCCCAACACCGGAGGCGGTCAGCCCCAGCATTTT. The chain links TRBV28 to TRBJ1-5; unclear D gene. The ends were cut back, 4 bases at V and 6 bases at J, with 19 bases in the middle. The germline V gene has CDR1 MDHEN and CDR2 SYDVKM. The CDR3 is 16 amino acids.